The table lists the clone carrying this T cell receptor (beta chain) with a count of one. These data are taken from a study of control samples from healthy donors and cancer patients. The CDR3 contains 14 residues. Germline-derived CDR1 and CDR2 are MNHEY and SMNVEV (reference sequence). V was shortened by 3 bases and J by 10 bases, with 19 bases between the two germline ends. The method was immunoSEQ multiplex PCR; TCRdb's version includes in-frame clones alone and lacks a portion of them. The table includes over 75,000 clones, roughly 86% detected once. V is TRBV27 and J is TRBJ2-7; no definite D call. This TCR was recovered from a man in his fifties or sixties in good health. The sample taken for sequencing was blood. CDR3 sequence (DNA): TGTGCCAGCAGTTTTAATGGTTTAGTACGAGTTCAGTACTTC. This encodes CASSFNGLVRVQYF.